This TCR beta chain was profiled in a study of blood T cell repertoires in COVID-19. Overall study: In each case, the material was cDNA or gDNA derived from T cells, B-cell-depleted T cells, or PBMCs.

Method: immunoSEQ multiplex PCR; TCRdb's copy keeps in-frame clones and lacks some. The sample has about 300,000 clones; around 86% are singletons. This CDR3 is built from 15 residues. The ends were cut back, 6 bases at V and 5 bases at J, with 16 bases in the middle. The V gene's germline CDR1 is MNHNY and CDR2 SVGAGI (reference sequence). Participants' own reports of clinical history determined their cohort assignment. This clone occurred once. The receptor's source is a woman between 18 and 30 years old who had recovered from COVID-19. The sample consisted of PBMCs or T cells enriched from blood (not recorded which). V and J are TRBV6-6 and TRBJ1-4, with a possible D match to TRBD1 (5 bases). The CDR3 bases are TGTGCCAGCAGCCGGCAGTTTAGGACAAATGAAAAACTGTTTTTT. This codes for CASSRQFRTNEKLFF.